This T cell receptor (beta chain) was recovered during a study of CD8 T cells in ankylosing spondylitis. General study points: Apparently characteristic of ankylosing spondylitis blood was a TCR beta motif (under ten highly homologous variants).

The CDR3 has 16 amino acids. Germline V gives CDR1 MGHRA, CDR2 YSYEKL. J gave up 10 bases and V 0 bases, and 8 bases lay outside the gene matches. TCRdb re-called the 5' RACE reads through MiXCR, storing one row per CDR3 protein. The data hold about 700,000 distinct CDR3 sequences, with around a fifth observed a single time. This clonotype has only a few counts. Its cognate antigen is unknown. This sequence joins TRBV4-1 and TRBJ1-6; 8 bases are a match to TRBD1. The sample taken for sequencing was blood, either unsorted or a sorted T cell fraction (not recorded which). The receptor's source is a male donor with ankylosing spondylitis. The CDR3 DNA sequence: TGCGCCAGCAGCCAAGAAGGAGGACAGGGACGGTCACCCCTCCACTTT. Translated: CASSQEGGQGRSPLHF.